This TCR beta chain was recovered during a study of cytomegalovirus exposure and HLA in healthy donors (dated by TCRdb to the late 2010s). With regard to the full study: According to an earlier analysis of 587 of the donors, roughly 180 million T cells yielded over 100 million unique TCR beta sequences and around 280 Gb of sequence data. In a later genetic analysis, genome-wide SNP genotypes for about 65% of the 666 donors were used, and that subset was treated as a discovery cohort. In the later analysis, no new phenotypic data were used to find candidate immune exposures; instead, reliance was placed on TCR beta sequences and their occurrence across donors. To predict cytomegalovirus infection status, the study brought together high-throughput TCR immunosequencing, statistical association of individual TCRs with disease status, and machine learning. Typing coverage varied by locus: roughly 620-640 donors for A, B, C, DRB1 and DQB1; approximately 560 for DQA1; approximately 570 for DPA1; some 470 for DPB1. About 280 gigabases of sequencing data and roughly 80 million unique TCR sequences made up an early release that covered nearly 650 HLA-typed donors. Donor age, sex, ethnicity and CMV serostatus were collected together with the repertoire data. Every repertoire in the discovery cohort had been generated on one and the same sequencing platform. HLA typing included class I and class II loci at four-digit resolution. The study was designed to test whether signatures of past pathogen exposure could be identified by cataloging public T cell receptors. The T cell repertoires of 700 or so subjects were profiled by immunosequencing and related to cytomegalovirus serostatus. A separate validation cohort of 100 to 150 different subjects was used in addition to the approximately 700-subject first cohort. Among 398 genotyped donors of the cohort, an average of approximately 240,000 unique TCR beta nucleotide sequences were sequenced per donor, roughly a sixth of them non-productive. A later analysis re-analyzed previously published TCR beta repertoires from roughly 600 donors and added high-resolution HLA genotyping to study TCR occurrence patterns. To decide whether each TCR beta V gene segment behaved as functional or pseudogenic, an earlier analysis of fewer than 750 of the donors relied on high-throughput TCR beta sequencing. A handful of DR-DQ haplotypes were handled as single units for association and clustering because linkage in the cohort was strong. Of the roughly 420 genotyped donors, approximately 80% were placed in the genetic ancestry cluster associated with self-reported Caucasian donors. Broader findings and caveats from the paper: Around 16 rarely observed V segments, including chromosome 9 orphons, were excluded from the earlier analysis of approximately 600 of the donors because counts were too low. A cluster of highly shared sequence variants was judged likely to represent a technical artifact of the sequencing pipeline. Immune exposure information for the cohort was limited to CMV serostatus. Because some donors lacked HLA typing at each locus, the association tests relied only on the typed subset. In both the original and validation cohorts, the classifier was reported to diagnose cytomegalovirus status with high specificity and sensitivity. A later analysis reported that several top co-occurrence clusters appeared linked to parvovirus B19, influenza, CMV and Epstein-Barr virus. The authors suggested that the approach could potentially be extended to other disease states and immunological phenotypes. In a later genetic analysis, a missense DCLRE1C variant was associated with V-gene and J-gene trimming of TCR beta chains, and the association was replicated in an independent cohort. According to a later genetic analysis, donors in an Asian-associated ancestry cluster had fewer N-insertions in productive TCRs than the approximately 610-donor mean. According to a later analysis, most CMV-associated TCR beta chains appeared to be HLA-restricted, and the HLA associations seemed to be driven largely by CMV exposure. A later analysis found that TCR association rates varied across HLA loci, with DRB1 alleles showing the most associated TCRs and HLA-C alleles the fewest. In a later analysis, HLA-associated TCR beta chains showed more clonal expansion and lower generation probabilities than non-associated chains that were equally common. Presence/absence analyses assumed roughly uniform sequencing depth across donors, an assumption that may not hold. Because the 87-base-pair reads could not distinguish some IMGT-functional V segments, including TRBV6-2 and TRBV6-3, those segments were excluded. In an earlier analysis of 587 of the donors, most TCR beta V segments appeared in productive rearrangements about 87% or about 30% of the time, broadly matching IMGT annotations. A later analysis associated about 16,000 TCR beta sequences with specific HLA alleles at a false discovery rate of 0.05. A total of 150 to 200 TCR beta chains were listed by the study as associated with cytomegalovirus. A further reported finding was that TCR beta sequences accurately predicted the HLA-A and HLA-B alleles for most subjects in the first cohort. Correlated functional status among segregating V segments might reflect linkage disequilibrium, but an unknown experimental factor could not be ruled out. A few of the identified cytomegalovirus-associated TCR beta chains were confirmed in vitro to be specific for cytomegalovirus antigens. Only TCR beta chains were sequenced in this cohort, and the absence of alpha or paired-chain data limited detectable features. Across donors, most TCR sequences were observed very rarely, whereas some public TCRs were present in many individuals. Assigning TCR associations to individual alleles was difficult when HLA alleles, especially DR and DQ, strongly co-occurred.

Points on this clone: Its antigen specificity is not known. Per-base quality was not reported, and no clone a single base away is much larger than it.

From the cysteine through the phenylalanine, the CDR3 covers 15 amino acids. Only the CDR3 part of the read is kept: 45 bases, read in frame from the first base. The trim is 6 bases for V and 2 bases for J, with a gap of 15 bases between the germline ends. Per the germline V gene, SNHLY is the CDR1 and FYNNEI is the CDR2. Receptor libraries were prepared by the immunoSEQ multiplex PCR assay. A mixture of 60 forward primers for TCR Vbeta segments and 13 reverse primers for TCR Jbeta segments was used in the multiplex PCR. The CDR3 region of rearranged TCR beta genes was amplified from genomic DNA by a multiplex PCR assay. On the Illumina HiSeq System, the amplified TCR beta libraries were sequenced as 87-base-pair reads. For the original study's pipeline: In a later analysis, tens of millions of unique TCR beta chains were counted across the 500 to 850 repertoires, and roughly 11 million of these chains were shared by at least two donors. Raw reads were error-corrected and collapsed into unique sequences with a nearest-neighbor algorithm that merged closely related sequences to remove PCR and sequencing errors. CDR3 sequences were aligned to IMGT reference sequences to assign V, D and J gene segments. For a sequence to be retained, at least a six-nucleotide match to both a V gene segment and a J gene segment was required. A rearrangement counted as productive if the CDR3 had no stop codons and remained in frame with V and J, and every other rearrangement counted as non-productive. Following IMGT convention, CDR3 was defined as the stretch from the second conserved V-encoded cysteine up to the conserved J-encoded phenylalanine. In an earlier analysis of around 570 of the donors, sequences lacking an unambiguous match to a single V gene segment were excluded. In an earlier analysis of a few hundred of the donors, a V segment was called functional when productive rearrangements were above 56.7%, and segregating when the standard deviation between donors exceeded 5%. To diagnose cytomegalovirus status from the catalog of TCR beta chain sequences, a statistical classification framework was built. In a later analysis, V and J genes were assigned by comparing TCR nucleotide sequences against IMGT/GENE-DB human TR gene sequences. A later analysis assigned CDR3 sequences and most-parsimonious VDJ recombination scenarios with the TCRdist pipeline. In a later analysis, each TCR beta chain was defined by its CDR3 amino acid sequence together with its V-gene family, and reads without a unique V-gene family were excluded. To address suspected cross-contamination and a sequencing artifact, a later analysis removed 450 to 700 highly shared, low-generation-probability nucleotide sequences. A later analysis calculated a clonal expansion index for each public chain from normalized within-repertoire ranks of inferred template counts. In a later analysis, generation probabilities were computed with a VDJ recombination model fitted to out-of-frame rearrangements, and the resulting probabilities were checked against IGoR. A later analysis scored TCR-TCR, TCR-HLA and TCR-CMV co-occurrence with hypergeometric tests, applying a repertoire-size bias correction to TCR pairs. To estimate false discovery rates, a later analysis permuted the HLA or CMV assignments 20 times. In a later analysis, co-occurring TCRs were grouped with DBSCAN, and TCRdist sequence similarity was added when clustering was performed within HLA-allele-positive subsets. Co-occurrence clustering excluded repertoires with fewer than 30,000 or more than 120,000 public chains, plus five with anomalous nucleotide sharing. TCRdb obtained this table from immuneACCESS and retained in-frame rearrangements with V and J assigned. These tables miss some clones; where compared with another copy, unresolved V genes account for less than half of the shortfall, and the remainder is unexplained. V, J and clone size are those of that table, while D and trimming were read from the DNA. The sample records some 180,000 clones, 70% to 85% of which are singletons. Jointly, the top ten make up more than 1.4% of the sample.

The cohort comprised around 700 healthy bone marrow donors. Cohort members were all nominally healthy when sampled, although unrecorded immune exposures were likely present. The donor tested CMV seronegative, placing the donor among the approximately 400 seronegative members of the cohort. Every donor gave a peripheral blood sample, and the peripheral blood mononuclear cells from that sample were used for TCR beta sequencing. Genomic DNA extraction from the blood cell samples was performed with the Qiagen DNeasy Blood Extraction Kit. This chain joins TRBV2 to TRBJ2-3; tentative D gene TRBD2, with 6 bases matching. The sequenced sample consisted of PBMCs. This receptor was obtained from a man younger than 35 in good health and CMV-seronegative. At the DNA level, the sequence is TGTGCCAGCAGCGGTGGGGAGGCTACCACAGATACGCAGTATTTT. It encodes CASSGGEATTDTQYF.